The table lists the clone carrying this T cell receptor beta chain with a few counts. The data were taken from a study of T cells in Graves' hyperthyroidism and ophthalmopathy. RNA transcripts were the template for amplifying TCR beta CDR3 regions. An initial round of RT-PCR targeting the TCR CDR3 relied on the HTBI primer set. MiXCR was run by TCRdb on the multiplex PCR reads, yielding one entry per CDR3 protein. The repertoire has some 800,000 distinct CDR3 sequences, roughly 40% of them found once; the top ten carry about 9%. Isolation of PBMCs was performed on around 9.4 ml fresh peripheral blood. This CDR3 is built from 15 residues. The germline V gene has CDR1 SGHTA and CDR2 FQGNSA. V lost 5 bases and J 0 bases, leaving 11 bases between the germline ends.

V and J are TRBV7-2 and TRBJ1-3, with D perhaps TRBD1 (5 bases). The specimen was blood. The clonotype was recovered from a man younger than 35 with Graves' hyperthyroidism. This chain's CDR3 is CASSPGPYSGNTIYF. CDR3 in DNA: TGTGCCAGCAGCCCGGGACCGTACTCTGGAAACACCATATATTTT. The full variable domain, with the rest looked up from reference TRBV7-2 and TRBJ1-3, is GAGVSQSPSNKVTEKGKDVELRCDPISGHTALYWYRQSLGQGLEFLIYFQGNSAPDKSGLPSDRFSAERTGGSVSTLTIQRTQQEDSAVYLCASSPGPYSGNTIYFGEGSWLTVV.